These 4 T cell receptor beta chains were all obtained from the same sample, sequenced in a study of metastatic and nonmetastatic thyroid tumors. The entire patient cohort was treatment-naive prior to thyroid surgery. TCRdb re-analyzed the PCR reads through MiXCR. The top ten hold around 13% of the sample, which has roughly 72,000 clones, more than 15% seen once. Sequencing used blood. These receptors were obtained from a female donor with papillary thyroid cancer or a benign thyroid nodule (not recorded which). Some clones in this sample may be carry-over from other donors' samples.

This clone has a count of ten or more. This chain connects TRBV19 to TRBJ1-2; no clear D gene. The length of the CDR3 is 15 residues. V was shortened by 4 bases and J by 5 bases, with 17 bases between the two germline ends. Germline assignment: CDR1 LNHDA and CDR2 SQIVND (reference sequence). The CDR3 protein is CASSSIETNIYGYTF. The DNA of the CDR3 is TGTGCCAGTAGTAGTATCGAGACAAATATTTATGGCTACACCTTC.

The chain carries TRBV30 and TRBJ1-5, with a possible D match to TRBD1 (5 bases). V lost 1 base and J 0 bases, leaving 13 bases between the germline ends. This CDR3 has 16 amino acids. Per the germline V gene, CDR1 is GTSNPN and CDR2 is SVGIG (reference sequence). In DNA form, the CDR3 reads TGTGCCTGGAGTGGTAGGGGACTGCTTAGCAATCAGCCCCAGCATTTT. Its translation: CAWSGRGLLSNQPQHF.

The chain couples TRBV19 to TRBJ2-3, with 8 positions matching TRBD2. The CDR3 is made up of 14 amino acids. Germline CDR1 LNHDA, CDR2 SQIVND (reference sequence). Germline trimming cut 4 bases from V and 2 bases from J; bases unmatched to any gene: 2. The CDR3 DNA sequence: TGTGCCAGTAGTACGGGGGGGTTCACAGATACGCAGTATTTT. This translates into CASSTGGFTDTQYF.

This clone has at least ten counts. The chain links TRBV12-3 or TRBV12-4 to TRBJ1-1; D gene uncertain. The CDR3 consists of 13 residues. V was cut by 6 bases and J by 5 bases, with 13 bases left in between. CDR3 sequence (DNA): TGTGCCAGCAGGGCCTTCGGGGATACTGAAGCTTTCTTT. This codes for CASRAFGDTEAFF.